This T cell receptor (beta chain) was identified in a study of vaccination effects on CD4 cells after COVID-19. Notes on the study in general: Few convalescent patients were included, and no early post-infection timepoints were sampled.

Produced via immunoSEQ multiplex PCR; TCRdb's table is partial and in-frame only. The sample includes about 27,000 clones, 83% of them seen just once. Using viral peptide pools, the ViraFEST assay grew out antigen-specific CD4+ T cells prior to sequencing. Subsequent to a culture period of approximately 11 days, CD4+ T cells were isolated. Each participant was administered two doses of either the BNT162b2 or the mRNA-1273 vaccine. As for this clone: Its specificity is not known.

Trimming removed 6 bases at V and 2 bases at J, with 10 bases between. Germline assignment: CDR1 SNHLY and CDR2 FYNNEI. This CDR3 spans 13 amino acids. V and J are TRBV2 and TRBJ1-2; D is possibly TRBD1 (5 bases). The specimen comprised CD4+ T cells from PBMCs cultured with HCoV-NL63 spike peptides, sampled after COVID-19 vaccination. The clonotype comes from a human donor who received a COVID-19 vaccine. Some clones in this sample may be carry-over from other donors' samples. The CDR3 nucleotides read TGTGCCAGCAGCCAACAGGAGAACTATGGCTACACCTTC. It yields the protein CASSQQENYGYTF.